This T cell receptor (beta chain) derives from a study of type 1 regulatory T cells. About the research overall: T-allo10 is a Tr1-enriched, alloantigen-specific CD4 T cell product made in vitro.

This clonotype rates as medium-sized (0.01 to 0.1%). Its antigen is currently unknown. TCRdb passed the reads through MiXCR, listing each CDR3 protein once. The data show about 15,000 distinct CDR3 sequences, about an eighth seen once. CDR1 is KGHSH and CDR2 is LQKENI in the germline V gene. The CDR3 runs 14 residues. V lost 5 bases, J lost 5 bases, and 12 bases lay in between. Sequencing was carried out using cultured T cells, either the whole culture or a sorted T cell fraction (not recorded which). This sequence was found in a human donor in good health. The chain employs TRBV18 and TRBJ2-2, with D possibly TRBD1 on 5 matching bases. For the CDR3, the DNA is TGTGCCAGCTCATACGTTACAGGAACCGGGGAGCTGTTTTTT. Its protein product is CASSYVTGTGELFF.